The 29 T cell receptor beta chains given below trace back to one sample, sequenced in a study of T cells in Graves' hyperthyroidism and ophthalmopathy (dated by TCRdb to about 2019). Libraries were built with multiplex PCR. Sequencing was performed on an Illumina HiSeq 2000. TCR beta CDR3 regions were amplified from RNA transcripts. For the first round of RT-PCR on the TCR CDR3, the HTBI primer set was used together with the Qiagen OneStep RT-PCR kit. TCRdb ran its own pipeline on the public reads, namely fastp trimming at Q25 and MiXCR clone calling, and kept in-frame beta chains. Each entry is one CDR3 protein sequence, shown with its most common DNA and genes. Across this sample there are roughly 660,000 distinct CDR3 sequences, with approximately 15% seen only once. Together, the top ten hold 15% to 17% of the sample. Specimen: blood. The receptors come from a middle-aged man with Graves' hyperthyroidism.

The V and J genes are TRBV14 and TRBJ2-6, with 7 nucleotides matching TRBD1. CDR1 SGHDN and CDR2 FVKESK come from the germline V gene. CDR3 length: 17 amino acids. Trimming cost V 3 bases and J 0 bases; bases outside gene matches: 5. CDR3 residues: CASSQYRGISGANVLTF. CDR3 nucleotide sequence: TGTGCCAGCAGCCAGTACAGGGGCATCTCTGGGGCCAACGTCCTGACTTTC.

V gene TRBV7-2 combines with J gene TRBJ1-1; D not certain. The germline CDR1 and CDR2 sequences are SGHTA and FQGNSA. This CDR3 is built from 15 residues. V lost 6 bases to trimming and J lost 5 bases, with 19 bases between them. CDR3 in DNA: TGTGCCAGCAGTTTCCAATCGACGGGTGGAACTGAAGCTTTCTTT. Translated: CASSFQSTGGTEAFF. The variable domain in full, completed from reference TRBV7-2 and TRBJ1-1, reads GAGVSQSPSNKVTEKGKDVELRCDPISGHTALYWYRQSLGQGLEFLIYFQGNSAPDKSGLPSDRFSAERTGGSVSTLTIQRTQQEDSAVYLCASSFQSTGGTEAFFGQGTRLTVV.

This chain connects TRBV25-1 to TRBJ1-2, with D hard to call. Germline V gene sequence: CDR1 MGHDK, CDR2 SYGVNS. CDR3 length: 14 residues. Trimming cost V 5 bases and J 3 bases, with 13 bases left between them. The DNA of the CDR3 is TGTGCCAGCAGTCCCTACGGCCACGACTATGGCTACACCTTC. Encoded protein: CASSPYGHDYGYTF.

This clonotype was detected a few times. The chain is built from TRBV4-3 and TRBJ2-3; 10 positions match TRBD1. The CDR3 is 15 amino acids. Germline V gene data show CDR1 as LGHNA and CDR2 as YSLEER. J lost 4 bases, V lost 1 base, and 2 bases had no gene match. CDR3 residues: CASSQGDRGPDTQYF. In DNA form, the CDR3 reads TGCGCCAGCAGCCAAGGGGACAGGGGCCCAGATACGCAGTATTTT.

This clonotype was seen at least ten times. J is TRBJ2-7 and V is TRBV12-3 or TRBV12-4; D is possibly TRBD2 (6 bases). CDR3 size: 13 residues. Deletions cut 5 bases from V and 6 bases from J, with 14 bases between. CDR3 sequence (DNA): TGTGCCAGCAGTCCGCGCGGGGTTCGCGAGCAGTACTTC. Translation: CASSPRGVREQYF.

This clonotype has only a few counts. CDR3 region: CASKPFVGTTGAGELFF. The DNA of the CDR3 is TGTGCCAGTAAGCCTTTCGTTGGGACTACCGGGGCCGGGGAGCTGTTTTTT. This chain joins TRBV19 and TRBJ2-2; 7 nucleotides line up with TRBD2. With V trimmed by 7 bases and J by 6 bases, 17 bases remained unmatched. The CDR3 contains 17 residues. Germline V gene data show CDR1 as LNHDA and CDR2 as SQIVND (reference sequence).

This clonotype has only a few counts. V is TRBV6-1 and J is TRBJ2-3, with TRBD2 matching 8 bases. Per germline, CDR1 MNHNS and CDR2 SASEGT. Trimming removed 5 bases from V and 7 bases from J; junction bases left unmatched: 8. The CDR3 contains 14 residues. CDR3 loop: CASSRRSGSYTQYF. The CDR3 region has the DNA TGTGCCAGCAGTCGGCGGAGCGGGAGCTATACGCAGTATTTT.

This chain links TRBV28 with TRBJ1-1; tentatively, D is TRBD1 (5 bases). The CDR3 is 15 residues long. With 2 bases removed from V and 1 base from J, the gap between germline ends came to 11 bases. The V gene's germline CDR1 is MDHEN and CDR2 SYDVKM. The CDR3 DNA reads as TGTGCCAGCAGTTTAATGGGGACGGGGAACACTGAAGCTTTCTTT. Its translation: CASSLMGTGNTEAFF.

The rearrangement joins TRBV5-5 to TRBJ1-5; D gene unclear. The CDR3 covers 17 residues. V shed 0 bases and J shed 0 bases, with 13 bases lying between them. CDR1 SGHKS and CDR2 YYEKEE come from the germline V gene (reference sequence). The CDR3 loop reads CASSLVWAAYSNQPQHF. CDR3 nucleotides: TGTGCCAGCAGCTTGGTATGGGCAGCCTATAGCAATCAGCCCCAGCATTTT.

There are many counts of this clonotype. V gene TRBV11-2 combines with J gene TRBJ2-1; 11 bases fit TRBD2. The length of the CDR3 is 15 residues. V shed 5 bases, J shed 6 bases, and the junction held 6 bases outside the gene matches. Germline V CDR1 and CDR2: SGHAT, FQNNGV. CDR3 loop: CASSPTSGKSNEQFF. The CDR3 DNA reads TGTGCCAGCAGCCCGACTAGCGGGAAGAGCAATGAGCAGTTCTTC. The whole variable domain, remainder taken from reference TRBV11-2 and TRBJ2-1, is EAGVAQSPRYKIIEKRQSVAFWCNPISGHATLYWYQQILGQGPKLLIQFQNNGVVDDSQLPKDRFSAERLKGVDSTLKIQPAKLEDSAVYLCASSPTSGKSNEQFFGPGTRLTVL.

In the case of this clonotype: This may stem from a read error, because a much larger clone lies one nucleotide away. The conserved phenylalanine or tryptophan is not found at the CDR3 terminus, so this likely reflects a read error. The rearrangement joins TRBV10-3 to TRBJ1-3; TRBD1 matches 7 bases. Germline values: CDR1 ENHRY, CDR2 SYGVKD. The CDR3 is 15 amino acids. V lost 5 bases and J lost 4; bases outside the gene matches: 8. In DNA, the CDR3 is TGTGCCATCAGTTCCGAGACAGGGATCGGAAACACCATATATCTT. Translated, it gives CAISSETGIGNTIYL.

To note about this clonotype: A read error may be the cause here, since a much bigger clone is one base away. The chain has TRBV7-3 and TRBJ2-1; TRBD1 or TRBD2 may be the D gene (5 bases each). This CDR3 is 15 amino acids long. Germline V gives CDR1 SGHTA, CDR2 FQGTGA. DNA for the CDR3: TGTGCCAGCAGCTTAGTCGGGGCCTCCTTCAATGAGCAGTTCTTC. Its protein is CASSLVGASFNEQFF.

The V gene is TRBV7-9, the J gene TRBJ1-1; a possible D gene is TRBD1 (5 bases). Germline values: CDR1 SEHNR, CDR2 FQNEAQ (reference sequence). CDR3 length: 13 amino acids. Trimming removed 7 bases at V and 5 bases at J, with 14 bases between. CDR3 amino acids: CASNSAGLTEAFF. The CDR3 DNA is TGTGCCAGCAACTCTGCAGGGCTTACTGAAGCTTTCTTT. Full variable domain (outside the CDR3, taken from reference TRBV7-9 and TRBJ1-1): DTGVSQNPRHKITKRGQNVTFRCDPISEHNRLYWYRQTLGQGPEFLTYFQNEAQLEKSRLLSDRFSAERPKGSFSTLEIQRTEQGDSAMYLCASNSAGLTEAFFGQGTRLTVV.

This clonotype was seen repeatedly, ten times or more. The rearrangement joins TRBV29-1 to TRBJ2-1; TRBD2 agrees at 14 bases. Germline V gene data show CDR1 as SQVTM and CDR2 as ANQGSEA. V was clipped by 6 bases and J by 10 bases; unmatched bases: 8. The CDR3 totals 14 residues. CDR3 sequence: CSVVGTSGSREQFF. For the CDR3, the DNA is TGCAGCGTGGTCGGGACTAGCGGGAGTCGGGAGCAGTTCTTC.

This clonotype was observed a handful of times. CDR3 DNA sequence: TGTGCCAGTAGAGTACGGGACAGGGGAGACACCGGGGAGCTGTTTTTT. It yields the protein CASRVRDRGDTGELFF. The gene calls are TRBV19 and TRBJ2-2; 10 nucleotides align to TRBD1. This CDR3 has 16 amino acids. Germline V gene data show CDR1 as LNHDA and CDR2 as SQIVND (reference sequence). Trimming at V came to 6 bases and at J to 3 bases, leaving 7 bases not matched to a gene.

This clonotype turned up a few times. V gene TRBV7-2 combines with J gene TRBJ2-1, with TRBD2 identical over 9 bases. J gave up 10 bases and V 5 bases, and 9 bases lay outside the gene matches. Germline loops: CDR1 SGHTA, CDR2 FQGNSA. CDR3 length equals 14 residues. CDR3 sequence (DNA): TGTGCCAGCAGCCCAATAGCGGGAGCGGGGGAGCAGTTCTTC. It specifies CASSPIAGAGEQFF.

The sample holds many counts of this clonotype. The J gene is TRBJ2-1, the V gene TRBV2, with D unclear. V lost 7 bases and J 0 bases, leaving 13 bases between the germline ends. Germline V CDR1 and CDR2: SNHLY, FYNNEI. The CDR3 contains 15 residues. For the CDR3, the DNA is TGTGCCAGCATTCGCGACCAGTCCTCCTACAATGAGCAGTTCTTC. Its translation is CASIRDQSSYNEQFF.

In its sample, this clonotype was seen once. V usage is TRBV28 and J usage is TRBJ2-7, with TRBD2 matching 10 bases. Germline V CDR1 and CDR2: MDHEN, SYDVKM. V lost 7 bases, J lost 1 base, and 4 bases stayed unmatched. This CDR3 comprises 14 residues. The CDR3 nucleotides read TGTGCCAGCAACCAACTAGCGGGATCCTACGAGCAGTACTTC. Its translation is CASNQLAGSYEQYF.

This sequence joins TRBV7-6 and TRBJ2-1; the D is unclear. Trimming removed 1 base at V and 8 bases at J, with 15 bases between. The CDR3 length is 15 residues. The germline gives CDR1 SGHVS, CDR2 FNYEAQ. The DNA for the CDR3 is TGTGCCAGCAGCTTAGGGCAACCCCCTAGGTATGAGCAGTTCTTC. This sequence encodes CASSLGQPPRYEQFF.

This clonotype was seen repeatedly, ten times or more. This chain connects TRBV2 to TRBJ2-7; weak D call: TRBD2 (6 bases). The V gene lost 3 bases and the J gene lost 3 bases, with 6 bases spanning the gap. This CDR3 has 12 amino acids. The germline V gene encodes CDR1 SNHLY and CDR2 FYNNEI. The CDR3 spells CASSEEGYEQYF. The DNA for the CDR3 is TGTGCCAGCAGTGAGGAGGGCTACGAGCAGTACTTC.

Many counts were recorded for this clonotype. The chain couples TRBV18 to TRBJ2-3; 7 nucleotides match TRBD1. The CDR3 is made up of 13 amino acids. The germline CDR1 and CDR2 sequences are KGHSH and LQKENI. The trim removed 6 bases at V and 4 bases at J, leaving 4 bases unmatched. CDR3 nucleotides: TGTGCCAGCTCGCCAGACAGGGCAGATACGCAGTATTTT. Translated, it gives CASSPDRADTQYF.

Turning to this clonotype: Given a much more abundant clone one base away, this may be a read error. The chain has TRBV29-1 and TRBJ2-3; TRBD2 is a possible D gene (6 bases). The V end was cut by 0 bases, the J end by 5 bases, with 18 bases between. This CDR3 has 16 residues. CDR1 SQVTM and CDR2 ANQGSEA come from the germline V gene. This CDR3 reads CSVEDLRGKGGDTQYF. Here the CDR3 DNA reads TGCAGCGTTGAAGATCTTCGCGGTAAGGGAGGAGATACGCAGTATTTT.

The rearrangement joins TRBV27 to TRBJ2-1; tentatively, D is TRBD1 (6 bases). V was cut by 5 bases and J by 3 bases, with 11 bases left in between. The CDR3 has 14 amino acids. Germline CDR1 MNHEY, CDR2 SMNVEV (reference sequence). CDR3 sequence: CASSPMDSYNEQFF. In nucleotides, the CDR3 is TGTGCCAGCAGTCCCATGGACAGCTACAATGAGCAGTTCTTC.

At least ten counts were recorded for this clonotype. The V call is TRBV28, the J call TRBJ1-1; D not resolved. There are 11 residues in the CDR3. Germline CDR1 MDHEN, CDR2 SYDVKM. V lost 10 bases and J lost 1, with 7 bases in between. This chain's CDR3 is CATITNTEAFF. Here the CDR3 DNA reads TGTGCCACTATAACGAACACTGAAGCTTTCTTT.

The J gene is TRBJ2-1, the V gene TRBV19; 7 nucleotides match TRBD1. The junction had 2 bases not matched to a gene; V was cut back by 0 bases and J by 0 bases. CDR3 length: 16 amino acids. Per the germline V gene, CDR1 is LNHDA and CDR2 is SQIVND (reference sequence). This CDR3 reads CASSIEWTGSYNEQFF. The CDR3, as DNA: TGTGCCAGTAGTATAGAATGGACAGGCTCCTACAATGAGCAGTTCTTC.

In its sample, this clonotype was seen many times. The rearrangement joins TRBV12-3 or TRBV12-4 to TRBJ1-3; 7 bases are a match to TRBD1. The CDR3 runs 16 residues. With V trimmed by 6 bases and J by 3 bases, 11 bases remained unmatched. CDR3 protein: CASSLGDRVGGNTIYF. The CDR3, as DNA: TGTGCCAGCAGCCTCGGCGACAGGGTTGGTGGAAACACCATATATTTT.

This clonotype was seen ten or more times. The CDR3 reads CSVRTASYEQYF. CDR3 coding DNA: TGCAGCGTGAGGACAGCGTCCTACGAGCAGTACTTC. The chain is built from TRBV29-1 and TRBJ2-7; maybe TRBD1 (6 bases). Germline values: CDR1 SQVTM, CDR2 ANQGSEA. Between the trimmed V and J ends, which lost 6 bases and 1 base, there was a span of 10 bases. This CDR3 region has 12 residues.

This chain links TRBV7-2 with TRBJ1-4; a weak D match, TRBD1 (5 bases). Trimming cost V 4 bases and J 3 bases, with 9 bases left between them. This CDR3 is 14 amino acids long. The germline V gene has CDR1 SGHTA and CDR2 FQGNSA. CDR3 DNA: TGTGCCAGCAGCTACGGGGCGGCTAATGAAAAACTGTTTTTT. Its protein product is CASSYGAANEKLFF.

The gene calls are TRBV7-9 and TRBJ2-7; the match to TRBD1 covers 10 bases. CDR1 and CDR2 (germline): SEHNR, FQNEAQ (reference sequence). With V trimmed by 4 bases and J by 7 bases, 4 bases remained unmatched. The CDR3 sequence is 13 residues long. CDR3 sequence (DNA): TGTGCCAGCAGCTCGACAGGGGGCTGGGAGCAGTACTTC. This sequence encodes CASSSTGGWEQYF.